This TCR beta chain was documented in a study of T cells in Graves' hyperthyroidism and ophthalmopathy. Findings and caveats of the study: Ophthalmopathy onset followed model prediction by a median about 6.5 months.

Patients having uncontrolled infection, another autoimmune disease, pregnancy or lactation were not included. Diagnosing involved the use of clinical symptoms, serum thyroxine and TRAb, thyroid ultrasound and orbital computed tomography. The CDR3 regions of TCR beta were amplified from RNA transcripts. A set of HTBI primers served as the primers for a first-round RT-PCR of the TCR CDR3. TCRdb processed the multiplex PCR reads anew with MiXCR; each CDR3 protein has one entry. Of fewer than 650,000 distinct CDR3 sequences listed, approximately 49% were seen once; the top ten hold 35% to 50%. With respect to this clonotype: The target antigen is unknown.

The V gene's germline CDR1 is SEHNR and CDR2 FQNEAQ (reference sequence). This CDR3 is built from 14 residues. V lost 8 bases to trimming and J lost 4 bases; unmatched junction nucleotides: 6. Input material: peripheral blood or thyroid tissue (not recorded which). The rearrangement joins TRBV7-9 to TRBJ1-5, with 9 nucleotides matching TRBD1. The receptor was derived from an adult woman with Graves' disease, either hyperthyroidism or ophthalmopathy (not recorded which). The CDR3 sequence is CASGSGQGNQPQHF. Here the CDR3 DNA reads TGTGCCAGCGGGAGTGGACAGGGGAATCAGCCCCAGCATTTT.